This passage covers 22 T cell receptor beta chains from one sample sequenced in a study of human T cells and chemical hapten exposure (dated by TCRdb to the early 2020s). The time point label on this specimen signifies: pre-sensitization, week 0. Taken with the paper, the label for treatment or condition translates to: therapeutic diphenylcyclopropenone sensitization with weekly scalp DPC. Receptor libraries were prepared by RACE. Instrument on record: NextSeq 500. TCRdb reran the public reads through fastp at Q25 and MiXCR, keeping productive beta chains. Entries that share a CDR3 protein sequence are merged under the most common genes and DNA. For this sample there are about 120,000 distinct CDR3 sequences; approximately 12% appear just once. The ten most abundant clones make up 2.8% of the sample. The sequences come from whole blood, collected in connection with sensitization to the hapten diphenylcyclopropenone (DPC). The receptors here all came from a woman aged 18-35 years with alopecia areata. Some clones in this sample may be carry-over from other donors' samples.

The J gene is TRBJ2-5, the V gene TRBV7-2; either TRBD1 or TRBD2 may fit D (5 bases each). Trimming shortened V by 2 bases and J by 4 bases, and 20 bases separated the two germline ends. CDR3 size: 17 residues. Germline CDR1 SGHTA, CDR2 FQGNSA. The CDR3 reads CASSLYLPGPRRETQYF. CDR3 nucleotides: TGTGCCAGCAGCTTATATTTACCGGGACCCCGAAGAGAGACCCAGTACTTC. Together with reference TRBV7-2 and TRBJ2-5, the CDR3 gives the full variable domain: GAGVSQSPSNKVTEKGKDVELRCDPISGHTALYWYRQSLGQGLEFLIYFQGNSAPDKSGLPSDRFSAERTGGSVSTLTIQRTQQEDSAVYLCASSLYLPGPRRETQYFGPGTRLLVL.

This clonotype was recorded a few times. The V and J genes are TRBV10-1 and TRBJ2-7, with a possible D match to TRBD1 (6 bases). Trimming cost V 3 bases and J 5 bases, with 11 bases left between them. Germline V gene lookup returns CDR1 WNHNN and CDR2 SYGVQD (reference sequence). The CDR3 has 13 amino acids. The CDR3 bases are TGCGCCAGCAGTGAATCAGGGGCGCACGAGCAGTACTTC. This translates into CASSESGAHEQYF.

The rearrangement links TRBV28 to TRBJ1-1; perhaps TRBD1 as D (6 bases). V was clipped by 6 bases and J by 4 bases, with 15 bases between them. The CDR3 is made up of 14 amino acids. CDR1 MDHEN and CDR2 SYDVKM come from the germline V gene. The CDR3 sequence is CASSLQTGGTEAFF. Here the CDR3 DNA reads TGTGCCAGCAGCCTACAGACAGGAGGCACTGAAGCTTTCTTT.

This clonotype was seen repeatedly, ten times or more. This sequence joins TRBV28 and TRBJ2-7; perhaps TRBD1 as D (7 bases). The CDR3 sequence is 14 residues long. Germline assignment: CDR1 MDHEN and CDR2 SYDVKM. V was pared by 3 bases and J by 3 bases, with 12 bases between. The CDR3 spells CASSFSGGNYEQYF. The CDR3 DNA reads TGTGCCAGCAGTTTTTCAGGGGGGAACTACGAGCAGTACTTC.

The V gene is TRBV6-1, the J gene TRBJ1-1; D unresolved. Trimming took off 2 bases at V and 4 bases at J, with 11 bases between the two ends. The CDR3 is 14 residues long. Per the germline V gene, CDR1 is MNHNS and CDR2 is SASEGT. The CDR3 DNA sequence: TGTGCCAGCAGTGAACTGGGTATGGGCACTGAAGCTTTCTTT. It is translated as CASSELGMGTEAFF.

The chain has TRBV29-1 and TRBJ1-2; D remains ambiguous. Trimming took off 2 bases at V and 4 bases at J, with 17 bases between the two ends. The CDR3 spans 15 residues. Germline V gives CDR1 SQVTM, CDR2 ANQGSEA. The CDR3 is CSVEPLRATLYGYTF. The CDR3 coding sequence is TGCAGCGTTGAACCACTTCGGGCCACCCTCTATGGCTACACCTTC.

The CDR3 DNA sequence: TGTGCCAGCAAAGATCTGCGGGGGGTCACAGATACGCAGTATTTT. It is translated as CASKDLRGVTDTQYF. This chain uses TRBV6-2 or TRBV6-3 with TRBJ2-3; 8 nucleotides match TRBD2. With 7 bases clipped from V and 2 bases from J, the junction kept 8 bases outside the gene matches. The CDR3 extends over 15 amino acids. Germline CDR1 is MNHEY and CDR2 is SVGEGT.

This clonotype was seen many times. The rearrangement uses TRBV29-1 and TRBJ1-1; 7 positions match TRBD1. The CDR3 covers 13 residues. Germline lookup yields CDR1 SQVTM and CDR2 ANQGSEA. V trimming: 4 bases; J trimming: 1 base; junction bases outside the gene matches: 3. The CDR3 loop is CSVAGQANTEAFF. In DNA, the CDR3 is TGCAGCGTTGCAGGACAGGCGAACACTGAAGCTTTCTTT.

This clonotype occurred a few times. The rearrangement joins TRBV7-7 to TRBJ2-5; maybe TRBD1 (5 bases). Trimming took off 0 bases at V and 4 bases at J, with 21 bases between the two ends. Germline values: CDR1 SSHAT, CDR2 FNYEAQ (reference sequence). This CDR3 spans 18 amino acids. For the CDR3, the DNA is TGTGCCAGCAGCTTAGCGGTCCAGGGCCTAGGAAGAATAGAGACCCAGTACTTC. As protein: CASSLAVQGLGRIETQYF.

This clonotype was observed a few times. This sequence joins TRBV5-1 and TRBJ1-1; the D is unclear. The germline V gene encodes CDR1 SGHRS and CDR2 YFSETQ. Trimming cost V 2 bases and J 0 bases, with 8 bases left between them. The CDR3 is 14 residues long. CDR3 in amino acids: CASSFTTMNTEAFF. The CDR3 coding sequence is TGCGCCAGCAGCTTTACGACTATGAACACTGAAGCTTTCTTT.

A few counts support this clonotype. This chain connects TRBV11-3 to TRBJ2-7, with 11 bases identical to TRBD2. V shed 5 bases, J shed 1 base, and the junction held 10 bases outside the gene matches. The CDR3 length is 17 residues. Germline V lookup: CDR1 SGHNT, CDR2 YENEEA. CDR3 sequence: CASSKGIGTSGSYEQYF. In nucleotides, the CDR3 is TGTGCCAGCAGCAAAGGCATCGGGACTAGCGGATCCTACGAGCAGTACTTC.

This clonotype turned up a few times. At one end the junction does not follow the germline gene, possibly because of a read error. The chain couples TRBV2 to TRBJ2-1; 8 bases agree with TRBD2. The CDR3 length is 13 residues. CDR1 is SNHLY, CDR2 FYNNEI, per germline. Here the CDR3 reads CASARIAAGVPDF. The CDR3 DNA follows: TGTGCCAGCGCACGCATTGCAGCGGGGGTCCCGGACTTC.

This clonotype was seen repeatedly, ten times or more. The chain links TRBV7-6 to TRBJ1-5; D is perhaps TRBD1 (6 bases). CDR3 length: 15 residues. V gave up 3 bases and J gave up 6 bases, with 15 bases separating them. The V gene's germline CDR1 is SGHVS and CDR2 FNYEAQ. CDR3 DNA sequence: TGTGCCAGCAGCTTGGTGGGGGCTGGGGGTCAGCCCCAGCATTTT. The encoded protein is CASSLVGAGGQPQHF.

The rearrangement joins TRBV9 to TRBJ2-1; D remains ambiguous. Germline V gene lookup returns CDR1 SGDLS and CDR2 YYNGEE. V lost 3 bases, J lost 8 bases, and 6 bases lay in between. The CDR3 covers 11 residues. The DNA of the CDR3 is TGTGCCAGCAGCGGACCACATGAGCAGTTCTTC. Protein sequence: CASSGPHEQFF.

The sample holds a few counts of this clonotype. The chain is built from TRBV4-3 and TRBJ2-7; TRBD2 matches 14 bases. The germline CDR1 and CDR2 sequences are LGHNA and YSLEER. The CDR3 is made up of 14 amino acids. Losses at the gene ends were 3 bases for V and 5 bases for J; bases not matched to a gene: 0. CDR3 loop: CASSQGLAGDEQYF. In DNA, the CDR3 is TGCGCCAGCAGCCAGGGACTAGCGGGGGACGAGCAGTACTTC.

J is TRBJ1-2 and V is TRBV5-4; D uncertain. This CDR3 comprises 15 residues. Germline-derived CDR1 and CDR2 are SGHNT and YYREEE (reference sequence). V shed 7 bases and J shed 0 bases, with 16 bases lying between them. The CDR3 reads CASGSLSYSNYGYTF. The CDR3 coding sequence is TGTGCCAGCGGGTCTTTGAGTTACTCTAACTATGGCTACACCTTC.

This clonotype was counted between two and nine times. The V and J genes are TRBV2 and TRBJ2-3; the D gene could be TRBD1 or TRBD2 (5 bases each). Deletions cut 6 bases from V and 6 bases from J, with 16 bases between. The CDR3 covers 14 residues. From germline, CDR1 is SNHLY and CDR2 FYNNEI. The CDR3 bases are TGTGCCAGCAGCCGTGGGACCGTGGCGGATACGCAGTATTTT. It codes for CASSRGTVADTQYF.

The V call is TRBV12-3 or TRBV12-4, the J call TRBJ2-2; 9 nucleotides agree with TRBD1. The CDR3 runs to 15 residues. The ends lost 3 bases at V and 7 bases at J; junction bases unmatched: 6. The DNA for the CDR3 is TGTGCCAGCAGTTTCCGACAGGGGGTCGGCGGGGAGCTGTTTTTT. This gives the protein CASSFRQGVGGELFF.

In its sample, this clonotype was seen many times. The rearrangement joins TRBV7-9 to TRBJ1-6, with D perhaps matching TRBD1 (5 bases). Deletions cut 5 bases from V and 7 bases from J, with 18 bases between. CDR1 is SEHNR, CDR2 FQNEAQ, per germline (reference sequence). The CDR3 runs 16 residues. CDR3 sequence: CASSGGSWGWNSPLHF. The DNA of the CDR3 is TGTGCCAGCAGCGGGGGGTCCTGGGGATGGAATTCACCCCTCCACTTT.

On this clonotype itself: One junction end disagrees with the germline gene, perhaps due to a read error. The V gene is TRBV7-9, the J gene TRBJ1-3; D unresolved. Looked up from germline, CDR1 is SEHNR and CDR2 is FQNEAQ (reference sequence). This CDR3 region has 16 residues. This CDR3 is CASSPISIFSGNTTYF. The CDR3 region has the DNA TGTGCCAGCAGCCCTATCTCCATCTTCTCTGGAAACACCACATATTTT.

There are a few counts of this clonotype. The chain is built from TRBV20-1 and TRBJ2-5, with a tentative D call TRBD2 (7 bases). V shed 3 bases and J shed 1 base, with 15 bases lying between them. The CDR3 length is 15 residues. Germline-derived CDR1 and CDR2 are DFQATT and SNEGSKA (reference sequence). The CDR3 region is CSASFGGLFQETQYF. The CDR3 nucleotides read TGCAGTGCTAGCTTCGGGGGGCTATTCCAAGAGACCCAGTACTTC.

This clonotype was observed at least ten times. V gene TRBV7-2 combines with J gene TRBJ1-6; TRBD1 matches 8 bases. CDR1 SGHTA and CDR2 FQGNSA come from the germline V gene. The CDR3 runs to 16 residues. The ends lost 2 bases at V and 7 bases at J; junction bases unmatched: 7. Here the CDR3 DNA reads TGTGCCAGCAGCTTACAGGGGGCAGGTGGAAATTCACCCCTCCACTTT. Its protein product is CASSLQGAGGNSPLHF.